This TCR beta chain was captured by sequencing in a study of molecular identifiers for immune sequencing clone quantification. This clonotype was found a few times. Via MiXCR, TCRdb re-called the PCR reads, giving one row per CDR3 protein. The sample includes about 630,000 distinct CDR3 sequences, 25% of them seen just once. This TCR came from a human donor in good health. Some libraries in this study had Jurkat cell RNA spiked in. Sequencing used naive CD8+ T cells from blood, with Jurkat cell RNA spiked in. Subset defined: FACS-sorted CD8+CD4-CCR7+CD45RA+ naive T cells.

CDR3 in amino acids: CASSAPRASEQYF. CDR3 DNA sequence: TGTGCCAGCAGCGCCCCGAGAGCCAGCGAGCAGTACTTC. This chain links TRBV9 with TRBJ2-7; D uncertain. Trimming stripped 3 bases from V and 6 bases from J, with 13 bases between. The CDR3 consists of 13 residues. The V gene's germline CDR1 is SGDLS and CDR2 YYNGEE.